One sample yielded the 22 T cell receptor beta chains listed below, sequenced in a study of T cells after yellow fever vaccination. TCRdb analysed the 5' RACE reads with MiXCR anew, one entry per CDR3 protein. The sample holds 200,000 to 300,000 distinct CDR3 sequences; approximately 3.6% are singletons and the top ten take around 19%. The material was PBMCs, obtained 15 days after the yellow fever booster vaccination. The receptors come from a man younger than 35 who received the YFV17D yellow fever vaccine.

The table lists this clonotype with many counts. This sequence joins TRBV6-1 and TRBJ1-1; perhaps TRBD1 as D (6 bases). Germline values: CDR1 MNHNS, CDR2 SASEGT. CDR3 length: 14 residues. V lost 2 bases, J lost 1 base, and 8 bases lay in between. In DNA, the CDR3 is TGTGCCAGCAGTGAAACCAGGGGGAACACTGAAGCTTTCTTT. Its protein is CASSETRGNTEAFF.

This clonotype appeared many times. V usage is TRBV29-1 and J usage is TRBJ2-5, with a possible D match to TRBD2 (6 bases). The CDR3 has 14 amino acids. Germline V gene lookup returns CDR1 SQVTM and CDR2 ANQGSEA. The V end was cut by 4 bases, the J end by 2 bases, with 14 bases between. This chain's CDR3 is CSVVSWDSQETQYF. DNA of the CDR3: TGCAGCGTTGTTTCATGGGACTCTCAAGAGACCCAGTACTTC.

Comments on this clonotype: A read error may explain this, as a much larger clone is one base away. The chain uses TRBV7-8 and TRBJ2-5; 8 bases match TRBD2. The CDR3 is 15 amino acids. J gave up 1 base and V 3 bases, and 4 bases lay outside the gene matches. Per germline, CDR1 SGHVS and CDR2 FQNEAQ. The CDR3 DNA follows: TGTGCCAGCAGCTTTTATAGCGGGATCCAAGAGACCCAGTACTTC. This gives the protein CASSFYSGIQETQYF.

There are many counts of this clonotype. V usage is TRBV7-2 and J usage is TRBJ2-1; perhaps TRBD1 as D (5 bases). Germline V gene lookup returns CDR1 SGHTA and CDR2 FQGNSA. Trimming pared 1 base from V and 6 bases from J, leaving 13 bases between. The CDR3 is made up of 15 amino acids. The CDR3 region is CASSLVGASGNEQFF. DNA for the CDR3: TGTGCCAGCAGCTTAGTAGGGGCGTCCGGCAATGAGCAGTTCTTC.

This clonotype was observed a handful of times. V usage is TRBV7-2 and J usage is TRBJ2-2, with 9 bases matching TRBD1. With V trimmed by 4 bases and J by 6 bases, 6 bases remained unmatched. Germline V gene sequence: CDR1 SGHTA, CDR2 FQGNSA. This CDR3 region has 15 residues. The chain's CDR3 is CASSSQGAVAGELFF. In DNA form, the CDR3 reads TGTGCCAGCAGCTCACAGGGGGCAGTGGCCGGGGAGCTGTTTTTT.

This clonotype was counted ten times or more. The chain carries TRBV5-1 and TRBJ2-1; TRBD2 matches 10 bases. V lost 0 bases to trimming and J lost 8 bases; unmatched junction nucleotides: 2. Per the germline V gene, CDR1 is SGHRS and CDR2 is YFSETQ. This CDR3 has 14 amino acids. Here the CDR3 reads CASSLASGGDEQFF. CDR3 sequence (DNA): TGCGCCAGCAGCTTGGCTAGCGGGGGCGATGAGCAGTTCTTC.

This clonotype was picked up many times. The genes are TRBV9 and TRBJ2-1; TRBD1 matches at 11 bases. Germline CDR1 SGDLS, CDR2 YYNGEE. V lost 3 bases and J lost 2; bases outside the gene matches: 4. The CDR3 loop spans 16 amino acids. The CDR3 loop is CASSEGTGGTYNEQFF. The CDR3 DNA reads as TGTGCCAGCAGCGAGGGGACAGGGGGTACCTACAATGAGCAGTTCTTC.

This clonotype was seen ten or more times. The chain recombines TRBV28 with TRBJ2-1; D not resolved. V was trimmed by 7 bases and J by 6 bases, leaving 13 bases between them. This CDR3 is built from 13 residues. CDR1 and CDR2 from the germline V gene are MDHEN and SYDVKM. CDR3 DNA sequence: TGTGCCAGCACCTTAAACCCAGTCAATGAGCAGTTCTTC. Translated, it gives CASTLNPVNEQFF.

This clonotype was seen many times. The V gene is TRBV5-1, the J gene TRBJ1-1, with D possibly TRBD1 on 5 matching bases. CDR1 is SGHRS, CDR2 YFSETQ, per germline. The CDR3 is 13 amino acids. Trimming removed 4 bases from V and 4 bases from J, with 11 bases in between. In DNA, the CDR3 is TGCGCCAGCAGCAACGACAGATTCACTGAAGCTTTCTTT. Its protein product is CASSNDRFTEAFF.

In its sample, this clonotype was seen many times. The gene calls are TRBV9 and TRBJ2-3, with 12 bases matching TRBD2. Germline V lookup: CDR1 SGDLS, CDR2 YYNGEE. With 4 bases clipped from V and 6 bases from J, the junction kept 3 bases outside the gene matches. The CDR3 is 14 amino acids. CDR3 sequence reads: CASSSSGGGDTQYF. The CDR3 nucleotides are TGTGCCAGCAGCTCTAGCGGGGGGGGTGATACGCAGTATTTT.

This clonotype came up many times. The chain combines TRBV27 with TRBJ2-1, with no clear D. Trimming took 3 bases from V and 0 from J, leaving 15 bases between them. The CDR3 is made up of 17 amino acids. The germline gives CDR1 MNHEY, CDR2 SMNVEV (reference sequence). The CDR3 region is CASSFKPHASSYNEQFF. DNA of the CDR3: TGTGCCAGCAGTTTTAAACCGCATGCAAGCTCCTACAATGAGCAGTTCTTC.

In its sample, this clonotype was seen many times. CDR3 sequence (DNA): TGTGCCAGCAGCTTTATCAACGAGCAGTACTTC. Translated: CASSFINEQYF. V usage is TRBV5-4 and J usage is TRBJ2-7, with D uncertain. V was shortened by 2 bases and J by 5 bases, with 5 bases between the two germline ends. Germline loops: CDR1 SGHNT, CDR2 YYREEE (reference sequence). CDR3 length: 11 residues.

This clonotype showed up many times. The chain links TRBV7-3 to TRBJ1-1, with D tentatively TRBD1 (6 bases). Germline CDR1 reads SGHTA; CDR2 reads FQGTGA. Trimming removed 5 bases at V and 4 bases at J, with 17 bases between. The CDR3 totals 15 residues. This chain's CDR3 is CASSVGAGVGTEAFF. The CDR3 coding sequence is TGTGCCAGCAGCGTAGGGGCAGGGGTCGGCACTGAAGCTTTCTTT.

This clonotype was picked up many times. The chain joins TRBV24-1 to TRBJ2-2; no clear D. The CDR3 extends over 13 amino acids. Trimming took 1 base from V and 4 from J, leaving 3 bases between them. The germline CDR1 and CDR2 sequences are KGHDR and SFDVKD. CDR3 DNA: TGTGCCACCAGTGATTTCGGCACCGGGGAGCTGTTTTTT. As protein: CATSDFGTGELFF.

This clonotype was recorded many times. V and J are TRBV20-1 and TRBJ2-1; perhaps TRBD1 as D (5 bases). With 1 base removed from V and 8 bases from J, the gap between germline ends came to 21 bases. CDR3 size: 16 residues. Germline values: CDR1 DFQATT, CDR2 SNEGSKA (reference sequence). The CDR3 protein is CSARVPQGPSAYEQFF. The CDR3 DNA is TGCAGTGCTAGAGTTCCTCAGGGCCCCAGCGCTTATGAGCAGTTCTTC.

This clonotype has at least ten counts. For the CDR3, the DNA is TGCGCCAGCAGCTTGGGGACAGACCGAGAAGCTTTCTTT. This gives the protein CASSLGTDREAFF. The chain uses TRBV5-1 and TRBJ1-1; tentatively, D is TRBD1 (6 bases). Germline V gene lookup returns CDR1 SGHRS and CDR2 YFSETQ. This CDR3 is built from 13 residues. Deletions cut 0 bases from V and 8 bases from J, with 11 bases between.

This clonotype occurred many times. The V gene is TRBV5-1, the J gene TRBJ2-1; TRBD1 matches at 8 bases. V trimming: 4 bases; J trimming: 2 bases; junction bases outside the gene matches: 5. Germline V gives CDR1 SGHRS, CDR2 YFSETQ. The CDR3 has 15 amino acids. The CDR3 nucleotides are TGCGCCAGCAGCGGAGGACAGGGCACCTACAATGAGCAGTTCTTC. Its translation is CASSGGQGTYNEQFF.

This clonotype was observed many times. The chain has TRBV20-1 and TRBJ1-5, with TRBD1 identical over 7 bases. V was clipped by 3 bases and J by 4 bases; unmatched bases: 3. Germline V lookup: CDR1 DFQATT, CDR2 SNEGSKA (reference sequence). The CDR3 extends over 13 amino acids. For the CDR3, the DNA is TGCAGTGCTAGGGTGGACAGGAATCAGCCCCAGCATTTT. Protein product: CSARVDRNQPQHF.

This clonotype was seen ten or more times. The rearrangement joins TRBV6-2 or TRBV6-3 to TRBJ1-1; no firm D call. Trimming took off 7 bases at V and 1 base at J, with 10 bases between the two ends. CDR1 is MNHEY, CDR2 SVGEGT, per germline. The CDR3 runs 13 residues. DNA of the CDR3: TGTGCCAGCACCGACGGGAGGAACACTGAAGCTTTCTTT. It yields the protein CASTDGRNTEAFF.

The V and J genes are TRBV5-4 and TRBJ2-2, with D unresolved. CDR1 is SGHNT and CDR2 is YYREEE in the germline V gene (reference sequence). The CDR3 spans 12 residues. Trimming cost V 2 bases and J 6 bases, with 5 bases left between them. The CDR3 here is CASSFTPGELFF. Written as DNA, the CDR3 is TGTGCCAGCAGCTTCACGCCCGGGGAGCTGTTTTTT.

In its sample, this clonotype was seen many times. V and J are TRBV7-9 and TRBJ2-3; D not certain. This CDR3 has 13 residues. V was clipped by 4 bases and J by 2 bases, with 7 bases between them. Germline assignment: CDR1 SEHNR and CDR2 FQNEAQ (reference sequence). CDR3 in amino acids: CASSSYYTDTQYF. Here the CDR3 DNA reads TGTGCCAGCAGCTCCTACTACACAGATACGCAGTATTTT.

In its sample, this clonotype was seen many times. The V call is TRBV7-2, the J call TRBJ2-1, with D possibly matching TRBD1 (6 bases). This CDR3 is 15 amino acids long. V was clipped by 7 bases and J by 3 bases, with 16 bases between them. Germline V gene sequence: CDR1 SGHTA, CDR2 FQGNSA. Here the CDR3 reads CASTIPRGFYNEQFF. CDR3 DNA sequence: TGTGCCAGCACCATCCCAAGGGGGTTCTACAATGAGCAGTTCTTC.